This TCR beta chain came from a study of blood T cell repertoires in COVID-19 (dated by TCRdb to the early 2020s). Some background on the complete study: Collaborator samples came from the United States, Italy and Spain and covered acute and convalescent phases of COVID-19. HLA class I and class II types, where available, came from metadata supplied by the sample provider rather than from assay-based typing. Samples were obtained from the ongoing ImmuneRACE study (first 160 participants) and from approximately 1,200 subjects provided by 6 global collaborators. The prospective study material was composed of cDNA or gDNA derived from T cells, B-cell-depleted T cells, or PBMCs. The repertoires were released in a freely available public database intended as a resource for research on the immune response to SARS-CoV-2. Deeply sampled blood TCRbeta repertoires from subjects exposed to, actively infected with, or recovered from COVID-19 were included in the dataset. A de-identified subject ID, COVID-19 status, age in years and sex were almost always included in the sample metadata.

TCRbeta CDR3 regions were amplified from genomic DNA using the immunoSEQ Assay, a bias-controlled multiplex PCR. Per the original workflow: Within the assay, amplification of reference gene primers was used to estimate how many nucleated cells each sample contained. To quantify the absolute abundance of each unique TCRbeta CDR3 rearrangement, sequence reads were collapsed and filtered. For each sample, productive Simpson clonality was calculated by taking the square root of Simpson's diversity index across productive rearrangements. This immuneACCESS table, as held by TCRdb, lists in-frame sequences with V and J called but not all clones. Of the missing ones, under half trace to an unresolved V gene in checked studies; the others have no known cause. The DNA gave D and trimming, while V, J and clone size come from that table. In all, the sample holds roughly 330,000 clones, and approximately 89% of those were seen once. The ten largest clonotypes hold approximately 5% of the sample.

Beyond this particular receptor, the publication reports: The amount of clinical and demographic metadata varied by source and participant and was provided uncurated.

Based on the germline V gene, the CDR1 and CDR2 sequences are SGHRS and YFSETQ. The CDR3, cysteine through phenylalanine, is 15 amino acids long. Solely the CDR3 DNA is kept, with 45 bases framed from the first base. The trim is 1 base for V and 0 bases for J, with a gap of 11 bases between the germline ends. On this clone itself: What this receptor recognizes is not known. Per-nucleotide qualities are absent, and no much larger clonotype sits a single base away.

Enrolling through a virtual design, the prospective study's participants ranged in age from about 18 to 89 years and lived across roughly 23 United States geographic areas. To assign participants to cohorts, the prospective study relied on clinical history that participants themselves reported in a screening survey and a study questionnaire. Recovered participants in ImmuneRACE Cohort 3 were defined by two consecutive negative NP/OP PCR tests, clearance by a healthcare professional, or resolution of symptoms. Mobile phlebotomists in the prospective study collected whole blood, serum and a nasopharyngeal or oropharyngeal swab from every participant. Over an approximately 2-month period, participants in the prospective study had the option of providing additional blood draws and questionnaires. Before DNA extraction, blood samples from the prospective study were shipped at room temperature or frozen.

The sequencing sample was made of PBMCs or T cells enriched from blood (not recorded which). The V gene is TRBV5-1 and the J gene is TRBJ2-7; TRBD1 might be the D gene, on 6 matching bases. This clonotype was obtained from a woman under 40 who had recovered from COVID-19. The CDR3 in this case is CASSLYGTTSYEQYF. The nucleotide sequence reads TGCGCCAGCAGCTTGTATGGGACAACCTCCTACGAGCAGTACTTC. The CDR3, completed at both ends by the reference TRBV5-1 and TRBJ2-7 genes, gives the full variable domain KAGVTQTPRYLIKTRGQQVTLSCSPISGHRSVSWYQQTPGQGLQFLFEYFSETQRNKGNFPGRFSGRQFSNSRSEMNVSTLELGDSALYLCASSLYGTTSYEQYFGPGTRLTVT.